This T cell receptor (beta chain) was obtained from a study of cytomegalovirus exposure and HLA in healthy donors. The CDR3 sequence is 14 residues long. V was cut by 2 bases and J by 6 bases, with 14 bases left in between. Per the germline V gene, CDR1 is MNHEY and CDR2 is SMNVEV (reference sequence). This PCR relied on a set of 60 Vbeta primers and 13 Jbeta primers. Repertoires were generated with immunoSEQ multiplex PCR, while TCRdb's copy carries only in-frame clones and drops some. Of 130,000 to 150,000 clones in the sample, more than 75% were seen once. This clone has just a few counts. Its antigen remains unidentified. Whole-study results and caveats: A later analysis reportedly identified an Asian-associated ancestry cluster as carrying fewer N-insertions than the roughly 670-donor mean.

This receptor was taken from a female donor in good health and CMV-seronegative. Sequencing input: PBMCs. J is TRBJ2-7 and V is TRBV27; D possibly corresponds to TRBD1 (5 bases). CDR3 sequence reads: CASSLMQGPGEQYF. The CDR3 DNA reads TGTGCCAGCAGTTTAATGCAGGGTCCAGGCGAGCAGTACTTC.